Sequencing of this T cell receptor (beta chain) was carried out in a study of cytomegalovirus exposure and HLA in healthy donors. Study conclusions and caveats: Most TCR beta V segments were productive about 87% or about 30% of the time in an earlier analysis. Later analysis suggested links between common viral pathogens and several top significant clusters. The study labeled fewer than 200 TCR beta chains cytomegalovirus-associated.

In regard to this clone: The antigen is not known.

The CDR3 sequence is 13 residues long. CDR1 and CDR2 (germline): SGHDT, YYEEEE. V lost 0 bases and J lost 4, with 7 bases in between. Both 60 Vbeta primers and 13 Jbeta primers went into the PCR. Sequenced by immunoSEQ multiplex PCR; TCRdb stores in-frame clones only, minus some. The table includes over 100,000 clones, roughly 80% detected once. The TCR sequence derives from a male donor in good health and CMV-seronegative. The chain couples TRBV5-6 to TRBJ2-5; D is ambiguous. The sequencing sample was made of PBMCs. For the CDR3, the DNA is TGTGCCAGCAGCTTGGGAACACCAGAGACCCAGTACTTC. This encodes CASSLGTPETQYF.